This section outlines one T cell receptor beta chain sequence together with its context. The PCR was carried out with 60 Vbeta primers and 13 Jbeta primers. Produced via immunoSEQ multiplex PCR; TCRdb's table is partial and in-frame only. Of around 150,000 clones listed, approximately 60% are singletons. This sample was included in a study of cytomegalovirus exposure and HLA in healthy donors. The germline V gene encodes CDR1 SNHLY and CDR2 FYNNEI. The germline V and J ends were trimmed by 7 bases and 4 bases, with 13 bases remaining between them. CDR3 size: 14 residues. The V gene is TRBV2, the J gene TRBJ2-2; TRBD1 might be the D (5 bases). The TCR was taken from a woman aged 55-70 years in good health and CMV-seropositive. Material for sequencing was PBMCs. The CDR3 coding sequence is TGTGCCAGCATGGTCTCAGGGTCCACCGGGGAGCTGTTTTTT. Translation: CASMVSGSTGELFF.